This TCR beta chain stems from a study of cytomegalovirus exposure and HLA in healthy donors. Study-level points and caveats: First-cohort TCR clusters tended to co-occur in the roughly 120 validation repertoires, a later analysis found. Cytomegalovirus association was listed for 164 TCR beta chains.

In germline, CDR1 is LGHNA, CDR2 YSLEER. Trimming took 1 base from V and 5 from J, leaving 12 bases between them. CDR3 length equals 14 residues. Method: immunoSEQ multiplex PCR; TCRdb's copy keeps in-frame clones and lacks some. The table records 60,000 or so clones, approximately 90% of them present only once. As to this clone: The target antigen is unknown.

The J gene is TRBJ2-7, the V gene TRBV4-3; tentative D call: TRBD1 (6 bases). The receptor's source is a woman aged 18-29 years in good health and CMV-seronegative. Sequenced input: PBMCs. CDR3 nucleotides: TGCGCCAGCAGCCAAGTGGCAGGGGTAGACGAGCAGTACTTC. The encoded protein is CASSQVAGVDEQYF.